The next 3 T cell receptor beta chains were all read from a single sample in a study of blood T cells in healthy people across ages. The use of a sample-barcoded 5' primer and a J-beta primer mix characterized a second PCR of about 7 to 12 cycles. One entry per CDR3 protein, called by TCRdb with MiXCR from the 5' RACE reads. Among hundreds of thousands of distinct CDR3 sequences listed, over 40% were seen once. Material: blood. Every receptor here comes from an elderly man in good health.

This clonotype showed up just a few times. The chain is built from TRBV4-3 and TRBJ1-6; tentative D call: TRBD1 (5 bases). V was trimmed by 0 bases and J by 9 bases, leaving 12 bases between them. The CDR3 extends over 15 amino acids. Per germline, CDR1 LGHNA and CDR2 YSLEER. DNA of the CDR3: TGCGCCAGCAGCCAAGATAAGTGGGGGGTTTCACCCCTCCACTTT. The encoded protein is CASSQDKWGVSPLHF.

J is TRBJ2-5 and V is TRBV4-2; D remains ambiguous. The CDR3 runs to 14 residues. Between the trimmed V and J ends, which lost 1 base and 6 bases, there was a span of 12 bases. Germline loops: CDR1 LGHNA, CDR2 YNFKEQ. CDR3 bases: TGTGCCAGCAGCCAAGGGGTCACGGTAAAGACCCAGTACTTC. Translated: CASSQGVTVKTQYF.

The V call is TRBV12-3 or TRBV12-4, the J call TRBJ1-3; D is undetermined. The CDR3 length is 14 residues. V was clipped by 6 bases and J by 4 bases, with 13 bases between them. CDR3 sequence: CASSPLGRGNTIYF. Here the CDR3 DNA reads TGTGCCAGCAGCCCCCTCGGACGAGGAAACACCATATATTTT.